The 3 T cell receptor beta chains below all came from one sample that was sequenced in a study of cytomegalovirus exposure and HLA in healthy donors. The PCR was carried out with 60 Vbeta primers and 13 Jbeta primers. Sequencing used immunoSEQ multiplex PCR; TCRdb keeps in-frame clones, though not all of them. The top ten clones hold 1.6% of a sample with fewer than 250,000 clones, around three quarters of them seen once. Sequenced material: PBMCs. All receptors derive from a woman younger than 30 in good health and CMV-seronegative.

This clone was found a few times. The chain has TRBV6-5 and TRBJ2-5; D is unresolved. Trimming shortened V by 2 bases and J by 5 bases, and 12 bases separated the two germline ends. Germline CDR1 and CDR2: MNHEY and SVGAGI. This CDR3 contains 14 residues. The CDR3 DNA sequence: TGTGCCAGCAGTTACGGGTCTAGTCGGGAGACCCAGTACTTC. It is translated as CASSYGSSRETQYF.

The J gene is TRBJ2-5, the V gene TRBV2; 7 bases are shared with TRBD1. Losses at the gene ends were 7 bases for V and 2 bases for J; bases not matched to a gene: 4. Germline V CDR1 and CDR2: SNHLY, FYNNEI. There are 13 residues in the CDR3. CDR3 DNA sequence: TGTGCCAGCACTAGGGACAGACAAGAGACCCAGTACTTC. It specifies CASTRDRQETQYF.

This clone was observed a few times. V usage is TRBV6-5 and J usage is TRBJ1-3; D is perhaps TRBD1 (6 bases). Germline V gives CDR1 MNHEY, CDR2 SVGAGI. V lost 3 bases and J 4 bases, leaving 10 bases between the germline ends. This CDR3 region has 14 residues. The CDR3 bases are TGTGCCAGCAGTTATCAGGGGTCGGGAAACACCATATATTTT. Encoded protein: CASSYQGSGNTIYF.